The 30 T cell receptor beta chains below all came from one sample that was sequenced in a study of CD4 and CD8 cells across lung adenocarcinoma regions. TCRdb ran MiXCR on the PCR reads and lists one entry per CDR3 protein. The sample includes around 20,000 distinct CDR3 sequences, around half of them seen just once. The sequenced sample consisted of CD8+ T cells from the center of a lung tumor. The receptor source for this set is a female donor with lung adenocarcinoma. The CD4 and CD8 labels of this study may be unreliable.

The V and J genes are TRBV6-1 and TRBJ2-5; D is unresolved. With 5 bases removed from V and 4 bases from J, the gap between germline ends came to 11 bases. In germline, CDR1 is MNHNS, CDR2 SASEGT. The CDR3 spans 13 residues. The CDR3 nucleotides are TGTGCCAGCAGTATTGGCTCCGTAGAGACCCAGTACTTC. This sequence encodes CASSIGSVETQYF.

On this clonotype itself: An end of the junction differs from the germline gene, which may be a read error. The rearrangement joins TRBV27 to TRBJ2-3; tentatively, D is TRBD2 (5 bases). From germline, CDR1 is MNHEY and CDR2 SMNVEV (reference sequence). The CDR3 spans 14 residues. CDR3 amino acids: CASSLSGVTETQYF. CDR3 nucleotide sequence: TGTGCCAGCAGTTTGTCCGGGGTTACAGAGACGCAGTATTTC.

V is TRBV10-1 and J is TRBJ2-2, with D unresolved. The J call may be in error: the DNA end matches TRBJ2-3 better. This CDR3 is built from 13 residues. The germline V gene has CDR1 WNHNN and CDR2 SYGVQD (reference sequence). The CDR3 sequence: CASRPRDTEEQYF. CDR3 bases: TGCGCCAGCAGGCCTAGAGACACCGAGGAGCAGTATTTT.

The V and J genes are TRBV6-1 and TRBJ2-3; possible D gene TRBD1, 5 bases. The closer fit of TRBJ2-7 to the DNA end suggests the J call may be wrong. The CDR3 has 16 residues. The V gene's germline CDR1 is MNHNS and CDR2 SASEGT. The CDR3 sequence: CASSEDGLWATDTQYF. The CDR3 nucleotides read TGTGCCAGCAGTGAAGACGGGCTGTGGGCGACAGATACGCAGTACTTC.

In regard to this clonotype: The junction departs from germline at one end; a sequencing error may be responsible. The rearrangement joins TRBV10-3 to TRBJ2-3; D may be TRBD2 (6 bases). The CDR3 is 15 amino acids. Germline V CDR1 and CDR2: ENHRY, SYGVKD. The CDR3 bases are TGTGCCCTGAGCGGCCAGGCGGGAAACACAGATACGCAGTTTTTT. It encodes CALSGQAGNTDTQFF.

This clonotype was counted between two and nine times. The J gene is TRBJ2-2, the V gene TRBV4-1, with 7 nucleotides matching TRBD1. CDR1 and CDR2 (germline): MGHRA, YSYEKL. The V and J ends lost 4 bases and 0 bases, in that order; junction bases with no gene match: 5. CDR3 length: 16 residues. This CDR3 reads CASSRAGTANTGELFF. The CDR3, as DNA: TGCGCCAGCAGCCGGGCCGGGACAGCGAACACCGGGGAGCTGTTTTTT.

This rearrangement joins TRBV12-3 or TRBV12-4 to TRBJ2-7; TRBD2 might be the D (5 bases). The CDR3 is 18 amino acids. Trimming removed 6 bases at V and 12 bases at J, with 36 bases between. The CDR3, as DNA: TGTGCCAGCAGCCCAGGTGGGAGTGCTCGACCTGGCTCCTACGTGCTGTACTTC. It translates to CASSPGGSARPGSYVLYF.

This chain uses TRBV5-4 with TRBJ2-3; TRBD2 is a possible D gene (6 bases). The J call is doubtful: the DNA matches TRBJ2-1 better. The germline gives CDR1 SGHNT, CDR2 YYREEE (reference sequence). CDR3 size: 11 residues. As DNA, the CDR3 is TGTGCCAGCAGCCGGGACTTGGAGCAGTTCTTC. Translated: CASSRDLEQFF.

The chain links TRBV5-1 to TRBJ2-3, with 8 bases identical to TRBD1. With V trimmed by 5 bases and J by 2 bases, 4 bases remained unmatched. This CDR3 is 14 amino acids long. In germline, CDR1 is SGHRS, CDR2 YFSETQ. CDR3 sequence (DNA): TGCGCCAGCAGAAAACAGGGGGTCACAGATACGCAGTATTTT. Its translation: CASRKQGVTDTQYF.

This clonotype showed up just a few times. V usage is TRBV6-5 and J usage is TRBJ2-3; no clear D gene. V dropped 4 bases and J dropped 6 bases, with 11 bases sitting between them. Germline V lookup: CDR1 MNHEY, CDR2 SVGAGI. This CDR3 has 13 amino acids. CDR3 protein: CASSSFLRDTQYF. The CDR3 coding sequence is TGTGCCAGCAGTTCCTTCCTTCGGGATACGCAGTATTTT.

The chain is built from TRBV12-3 or TRBV12-4 and TRBJ2-3; 7 bases map to TRBD1. The length of the CDR3 is 15 residues. V lost 5 bases to trimming and J lost 4 bases; unmatched junction nucleotides: 9. This CDR3 reads CASSPWTGASDTQYF. Here the CDR3 DNA reads TGTGCCAGCAGTCCCTGGACAGGCGCTTCAGATACGCAGTATTTT.

In its sample, this clonotype was seen many times. The chain couples TRBV4-2 to TRBJ2-5; 11 bases match TRBD2. The DNA end favors TRBJ2-7, so the J call may be wrong. Germline V gene sequence: CDR1 LGHNA, CDR2 YNFKEQ. CDR3 length: 15 amino acids. This CDR3 reads CASIPTSGRFNEQYV. The CDR3 DNA is TGTGCCAGCATACCAACTAGCGGGAGATTCAACGAGCAGTACGTC.

The chain is built from TRBV6-1 and TRBJ2-7; 7 bases line up with TRBD1. Trimming removed 6 bases from V and 1 base from J; junction bases left unmatched: 9. This CDR3 has 15 residues. Germline V gene data show CDR1 as MNHNS and CDR2 as SASEGT. CDR3 in DNA: TGTGCCAGCAGGCCCGGGACAGATGTATCCTACGAGCAGTACTTC. Translation: CASRPGTDVSYEQYF.

This clonotype was counted only a few times. The rearrangement joins TRBV6-5 to TRBJ2-1; D is possibly TRBD2 (6 bases). The J call may be in error: the DNA end matches TRBJ2-5 better. Per germline, CDR1 MNHEY and CDR2 SVGAGI. The CDR3 is 11 residues long. Written as DNA, the CDR3 is TGTGCCAGCAGTTTATGGGGGGCCCAGTACTTC. Protein product: CASSLWGAQYF.

This clonotype was found once. The V call is TRBV6-1, the J call TRBJ2-5, with D possibly matching TRBD1 (5 bases). The CDR3 totals 14 residues. The germline V gene encodes CDR1 MNHNS and CDR2 SASEGT. DNA of the CDR3: TGTGCGGGCAGTGGGGCCTATGGCCACGGGACCCAGTACTTC. The encoded protein is CAGSGAYGHGTQYF.

A remark on this clonotype: This may come from a read error, since a much larger clone is one base off. CDR3 nucleotide sequence: TGCGCCAGCAGTGAGAGTTTCTACGAGCAGTTCTTC. Its translation: CASSESFYEQFF. The chain is built from TRBV10-1 and TRBJ2-1; D ambiguous. Germline V gives CDR1 WNHNN, CDR2 SYGVQD (reference sequence). The CDR3 sequence is 12 residues long. The germline V and J ends were trimmed by 2 bases and 10 bases, with 9 bases remaining between them.

The chain couples TRBV27 to TRBJ2-4; D is perhaps TRBD1 (5 bases). The V end lost 6 bases, the J end lost 13 bases, and 19 bases lay between the germline ends. CDR1 and CDR2 from the germline V gene are MNHEY and SMNVEV (reference sequence). This CDR3 region has 13 residues. The DNA of the CDR3 is TGTGCCAGCAGGGGGCGTGTAGAAAAGATCCAGTACTTC. Translating it yields CASRGRVEKIQYF.

The chain joins TRBV10-3 to TRBJ2-3; a weak D match, TRBD2 (6 bases). Judging by the DNA end, TRBJ2-5 fits better; the J call may be wrong. CDR3 length: 14 amino acids. The germline V gene encodes CDR1 ENHRY and CDR2 SYGVKD. The CDR3 DNA follows: TGTGCGGGGAGCGGGTGCCGAGGCCGAGATACCCAGTACTTC. Translating gives CAGSGCRGRDTQYF.

This clonotype was counted only a few times. The CDR3 nucleotides read TGTGCCAGCAGCCCCCGAGCGGGTACCTACGAGCAGTACGTC. Amino acid sequence: CASSPRAGTYEQYV. The chain uses TRBV7-2 and TRBJ2-1, with D perhaps TRBD2 (6 bases). The J call may be incorrect, as the DNA end agrees better with TRBJ2-7. The CDR3 is 14 residues long. Germline values: CDR1 SGHTA, CDR2 FQGNSA.

On this clonotype itself: An end of the junction differs from the germline gene, which may be a read error. This chain connects TRBV10-1 to TRBJ2-4; the D gene is possibly TRBD1 (6 bases). Per germline, CDR1 WNHNN and CDR2 SYGVQD (reference sequence). The CDR3 covers 14 residues. In nucleotides, the CDR3 is TGCGCCAGCAGGGGGGAAAGGGACACAGACACTCAGTACTTT. This gives the protein CASRGERDTDTQYF.

This clonotype appeared a few times. This sequence joins TRBV20-1 and TRBJ2-2; D ambiguous. This CDR3 spans 11 amino acids. The germline V gene encodes CDR1 DFQATT and CDR2 SNEGSKA (reference sequence). V shed 6 bases and J shed 6 bases, with 8 bases lying between them. CDR3 loop: CSALHAGELFF. CDR3 nucleotide sequence: TGCAGTGCCCTTCACGCCGGGGAGCTGTTTTTT.

The CDR3 reads CASSVAGGGGKDTQYF. The CDR3 DNA reads as TGCGCCAGCAGCGTAGCGGGGGGGGGAGGCAAAGATACGCAGTATTTT. V is TRBV10-1 and J is TRBJ2-3; 11 bases are shared with TRBD2. Germline CDR1 and CDR2: WNHNN and SYGVQD (reference sequence). CDR3 length equals 16 residues. J gave up 5 bases and V 6 bases, and 10 bases lay outside the gene matches.

The chain uses TRBV7-3 and TRBJ2-1, with D perhaps assigned TRBD1 or TRBD2 (6 bases each). This CDR3 has 14 amino acids. From germline, CDR1 is SGHTA and CDR2 FQGTGA. V shed 5 bases and J shed 6 bases, with 14 bases lying between them. The CDR3 sequence is CASSGGPSGNEQFF. The CDR3 nucleotides are TGTGCCAGCAGCGGGGGGCCTTCGGGCAATGAGCAGTTCTTC.

CDR3 nucleotides: TGTGCCATCAGTGCCAGGGCGGATGACAATGAGCAGTTCTTC. Translated: CAISARADDNEQFF. The chain carries TRBV10-3 and TRBJ2-1; a weak D match, TRBD1 (5 bases). Germline V lookup: CDR1 ENHRY, CDR2 SYGVKD. CDR3 length equals 14 residues. The ends were cut back, 4 bases at V and 5 bases at J, with 12 bases in the middle.

This clonotype has at least ten counts. This sequence joins TRBV12-3 or TRBV12-4 and TRBJ1-2; a possible D gene is TRBD1 (6 bases). The CDR3 has 15 amino acids. V shed 5 bases and J shed 4 bases, with 17 bases lying between them. The DNA of the CDR3 is TGTGCCAGCAGTCCCAGCAGACAGGCCCTCTATGGCTACACCTTC. Its protein is CASSPSRQALYGYTF.

As to this clonotype: A junction end diverges from the germline sequence, so it may reflect a read error. The chain is built from TRBV27 and TRBJ2-5; possibly TRBD1 or TRBD2 for D (5 bases each). Germline CDR1 MNHEY, CDR2 SMNVEV (reference sequence). The CDR3 runs 16 residues. The CDR3 DNA follows: TGTGCCAGCAGGGGAGCCGGGACCGGGGACCCAGAGACGCAGTATTTC. It codes for CASRGAGTGDPETQYF.

The chain recombines TRBV7-6 with TRBJ2-2; 10 nucleotides align to TRBD1. CDR3 size: 14 residues. The J segment lost 13 bases and the V segment lost 3 bases, leaving 8 bases of the junction unmatched. Germline CDR1 SGHVS, CDR2 FNYEAQ. CDR3 DNA sequence: TGTGCCAGCAGCTTGACAGGGGGCACCGGGACGCTGTTTTTT. Translating it yields CASSLTGGTGTLFF.

This chain joins TRBV6-1 and TRBJ2-3, with D possibly matching TRBD2 (6 bases). V lost 6 bases, J lost 2 bases, and 15 bases lay in between. Germline V lookup: CDR1 MNHNS, CDR2 SASEGT. The CDR3 totals 15 residues. CDR3 sequence (DNA): TGTGCCAGCAGCTCCCTCGGAGGGCTCACAGATACGCAGTATTTT. Its protein is CASSSLGGLTDTQYF.

The chain uses TRBV27 and TRBJ2-4, with TRBD2 matching 8 bases. The end of the DNA fits TRBJ2-1 better, so the J call may be wrong. CDR1 and CDR2 from the germline V gene are MNHEY and SMNVEV (reference sequence). The CDR3 runs 16 residues. The CDR3 DNA sequence: TGTGCCAGCAGCTCTCCGGGGACTAGAGCCAAATACGATCAGTTCTTC. Protein product: CASSSPGTRAKYDQFF.

This clonotype was recorded only once. The genes are TRBV28 and TRBJ1-2; tentative D call: TRBD1 (5 bases). This CDR3 region has 13 residues. Between the trimmed V and J ends, which lost 6 bases and 6 bases, there was a span of 14 bases. The germline CDR1 and CDR2 sequences are MDHEN and SYDVKM. The CDR3 sequence: CASRHRNGDGYTF. For the CDR3, the DNA is TGTGCCAGCAGACACAGGAACGGGGATGGCTACACCTTC.